The table lists the clone carrying this T cell receptor beta chain with a count of one. Antigen: not known. This sample is part of a study of CD8+ T cells in alopecia areata. Findings and limits, study-wide: More clonal than normal scalp was lesional scalp, particularly alopecia totalis/universalis. Clarity of TCR sharing across patients fell short of that in mice, possibly HLA-related.

The CDR3 contains 13 residues. V gave up 6 bases and J gave up 5 bases, with 16 bases separating them. Germline lookup yields CDR1 SQVTM and CDR2 ANQGSEA. RNA was extracted and reverse transcribed into cDNA as the sequencing template. Repertoires were generated with immunoSEQ multiplex PCR, while TCRdb's copy carries only in-frame clones and drops some. The sample has 65,000 to 95,000 clones, approximately 50% seen once. The chain has TRBV29-1 and TRBJ1-2; D is unresolved. The sample taken for sequencing was NKG2D-high CD8+ T cells sorted from blood. This TCR was recovered from a human donor with alopecia areata. In DNA form, the CDR3 reads TGCAGCGTCTCGGGCCCAATGGGGTATGGCTACACCTTC. Amino acid sequence: CSVSGPMGYGYTF.